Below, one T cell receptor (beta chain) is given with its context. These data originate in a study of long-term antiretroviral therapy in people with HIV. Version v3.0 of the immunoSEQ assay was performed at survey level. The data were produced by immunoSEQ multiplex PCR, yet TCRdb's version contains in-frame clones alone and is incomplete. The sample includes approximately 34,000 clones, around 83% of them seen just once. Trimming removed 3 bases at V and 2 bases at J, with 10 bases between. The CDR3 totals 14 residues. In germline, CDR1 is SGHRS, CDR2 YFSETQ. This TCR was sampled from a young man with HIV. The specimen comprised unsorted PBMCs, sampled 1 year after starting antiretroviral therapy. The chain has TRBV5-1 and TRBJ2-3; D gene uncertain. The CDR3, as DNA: TGCGCCAGCAGCTCCTGGGTCAACACAGATACGCAGTATTTT. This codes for CASSSWVNTDTQYF.